This T cell receptor (beta chain) stems from a study of beta chain features in type 1 diabetes. Study-wide results and limits: Moderate yet significant TCRB CDR3 shortening was seen in Type 1 diabetes patients in all four CD4+ subsets.

The V gene's germline CDR1 is SGHDT and CDR2 YYEEEE. Trimming cost V 4 bases and J 7 bases, with 12 bases left between them. This CDR3 contains 13 residues. This clone came up a few times. The antigen remains undetermined. Expressed TCRB transcripts were sequenced because the entire RNA isolate underwent reverse transcription. About 3.6 million reads were obtained on average from naive, central memory and regulatory T cell samples. Assay: immunoSEQ multiplex PCR; the TCRdb copy retains only in-frame clones and omits some. The table lists approximately 330,000 clones, 11% of them singletons. Roughly 110 mL of blood, on average, came from one heparinised draw per donor.

The sample taken for sequencing was naive CD4+ T cells from blood. The V gene is TRBV5-6, the J gene TRBJ1-5; D perhaps matches TRBD1 (6 bases). The origin of this receptor is a woman in her twenties or thirties in good health. The CDR3 nucleotides read TGTGCCAGCAGCCGAACAGGGATCCAGCCCCAGCATTTT. Its translation: CASSRTGIQPQHF.